This T cell receptor (beta chain) was sequenced for a study of regulatory T cells in long-lasting Graves disease. As for time point: newly diagnosed GD, antithyroid drugs for less than 3 months. PBMCs were the source of the RNA used for TCR sequencing. Through Arm-PCR of CDR3 regions and iRepertoire HTBI primers, TCR beta libraries were built. TCRdb reprocessed the multiplex PCR reads with MiXCR, giving one entry per CDR3 protein. The sample yields a few hundred thousand distinct CDR3 sequences, 13% seen once. This clonotype was detected ten times or more. V was pared by 2 bases and J by 3 bases, with 14 bases between. This CDR3 spans 16 amino acids. The germline gives CDR1 SGHDT, CDR2 YYEEEE. The same specimen was also included in a second study, on T cells in Graves' hyperthyroidism and ophthalmopathy. That work contributes: Model predictions of ophthalmopathy came a median around 6.5 months before onset.

This chain links TRBV5-6 with TRBJ2-2; maybe TRBD2 (6 bases). The sequencing used peripheral blood mononuclear cells (PBMCs), collected at new diagnosis, from a patient treated with antithyroid drugs. The TCR was taken from a man between 25 and 39 years old with Graves disease. The CDR3 sequence is CASSFGGDPDTGELFF. DNA for the CDR3: TGTGCCAGCAGCTTTGGCGGGGATCCGGACACCGGGGAGCTGTTTTTT. Looking up the rest from reference TRBV5-6 and TRBJ2-2 gives the full variable domain: DAGVTQSPTHLIKTRGQQVTLRCSPKSGHDTVSWYQQALGQGPQFIFQYYEEEERQRGNFPDRFSGHQFPNYSSELNVNALLLGDSALYLCASSFGGDPDTGELFFGEGSRLTVL.